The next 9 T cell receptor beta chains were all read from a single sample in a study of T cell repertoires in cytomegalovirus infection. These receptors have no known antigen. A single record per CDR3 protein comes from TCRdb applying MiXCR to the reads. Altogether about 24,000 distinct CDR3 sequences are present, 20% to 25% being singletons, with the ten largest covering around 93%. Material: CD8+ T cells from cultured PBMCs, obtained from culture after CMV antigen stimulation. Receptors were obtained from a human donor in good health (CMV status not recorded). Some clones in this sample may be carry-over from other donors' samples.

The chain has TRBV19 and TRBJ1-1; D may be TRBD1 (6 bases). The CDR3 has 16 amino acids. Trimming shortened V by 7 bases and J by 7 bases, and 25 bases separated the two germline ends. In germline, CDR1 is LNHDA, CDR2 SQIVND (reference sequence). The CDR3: CASNPETGALPNEAFF. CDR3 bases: TGTGCCAGTAACCCAGAGACAGGCGCACTACCGAATGAAGCTTTCTTT.

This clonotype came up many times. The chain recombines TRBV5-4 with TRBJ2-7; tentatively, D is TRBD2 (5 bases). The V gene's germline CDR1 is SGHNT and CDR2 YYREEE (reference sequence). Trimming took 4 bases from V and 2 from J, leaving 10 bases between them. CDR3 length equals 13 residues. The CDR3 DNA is TGTGCCAGCAGCCCCGGGAAAACCTACGAGCAGTACTTC. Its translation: CASSPGKTYEQYF.

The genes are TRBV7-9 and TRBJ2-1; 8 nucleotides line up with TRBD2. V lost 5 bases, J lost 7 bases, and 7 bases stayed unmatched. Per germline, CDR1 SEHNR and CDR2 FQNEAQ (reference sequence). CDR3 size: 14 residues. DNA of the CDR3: TGTGCCAGCAGCCATTTCGGGGGGGAGAATGAGCAGTTCTTC. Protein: CASSHFGGENEQFF.

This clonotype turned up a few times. The CDR3 DNA reads as TGTGCCAGCAGTTACTTCCTAGCGGGGGGGCCTAGGGCAGATACGCAGTATTTT. Amino acid sequence: CASSYFLAGGPRADTQYF. The gene calls are TRBV6-5 and TRBJ2-3, with 12 bases identical to TRBD2. The germline CDR1 and CDR2 sequences are MNHEY and SVGAGI. The CDR3 is 18 residues long. Losses at the gene ends were 1 base for V and 4 bases for J; bases not matched to a gene: 9.

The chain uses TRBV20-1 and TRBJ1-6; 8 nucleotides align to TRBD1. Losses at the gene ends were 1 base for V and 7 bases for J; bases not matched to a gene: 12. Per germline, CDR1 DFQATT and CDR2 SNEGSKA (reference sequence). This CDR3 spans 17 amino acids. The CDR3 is CSARVAQGALYNSPLHF. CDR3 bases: TGCAGTGCTAGAGTCGCCCAGGGGGCCCTTTACAATTCACCCCTCCACTTT.

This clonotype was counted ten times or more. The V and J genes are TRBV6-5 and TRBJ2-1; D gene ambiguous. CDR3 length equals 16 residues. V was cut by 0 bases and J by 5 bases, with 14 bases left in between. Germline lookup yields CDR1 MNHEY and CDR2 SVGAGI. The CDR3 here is CASSYSISWGNNEQFF. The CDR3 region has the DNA TGTGCCAGCAGTTACTCGATATCCTGGGGAAACAATGAGCAGTTCTTC.

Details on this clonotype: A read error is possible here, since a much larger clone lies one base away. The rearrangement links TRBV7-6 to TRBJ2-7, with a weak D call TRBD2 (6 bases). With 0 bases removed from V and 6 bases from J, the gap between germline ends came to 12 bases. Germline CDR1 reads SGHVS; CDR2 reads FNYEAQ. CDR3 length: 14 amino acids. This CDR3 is CASSLAWWGGEQYF. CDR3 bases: TGTGCCAGCAGCTTAGCCTGGTGGGGAGGCGAGCAGTACTTC.

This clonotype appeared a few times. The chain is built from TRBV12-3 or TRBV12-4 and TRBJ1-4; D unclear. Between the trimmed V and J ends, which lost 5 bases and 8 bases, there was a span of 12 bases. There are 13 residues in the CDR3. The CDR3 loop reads CASSLPTREKLFF. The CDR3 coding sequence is TGTGCCAGCAGTCTCCCGACCCGGGAAAAACTGTTTTTT.

CDR3 sequence: CASSNITTGTYGYTF. The CDR3 DNA reads TGTGCCAGCAGCAACATTACTACAGGGACCTATGGCTACACCTTC. The gene calls are TRBV6-1 and TRBJ1-2, with D possibly matching TRBD1 (6 bases). The CDR3 totals 15 residues. Germline lookup yields CDR1 MNHNS and CDR2 SASEGT. The V and J ends lost 6 bases and 4 bases respectively, with 18 bases between them.